These T cell receptor beta chains were read from a single sample in a study of OX40 agonist ivuxolimab in advanced cancers. Using immunoSEQ multiplex PCR, the repertoire was profiled, and TCRdb retains in-frame clones only, with some absent. The sample includes 35,000 to 45,000 clones, about 90% of them seen just once. The sample here was CD4+ or CD8+ T cells sorted from blood, taken in a trial of the OX40 agonist ivuxolimab. The receptors come from an adult with an advanced solid tumor such as melanoma, head and neck, liver or kidney cancer. Each CDR3 is given with its conserved first and last residue. D genes are given only for firm matches. Size is stated for part of the rows, as once, few or many counts, or as a class when the clone is expanded.

v_gene	d_gene	abundance	j_gene	CDR3aa	CDR3nt
TRBV9	TRBD2	-	TRBJ2-7	CASSPWGSGRQEQYF	TGTGCCAGCAGCCCCTGGGGTAGCGGGAGACAAGAGCAGTACTTC
TRBV7-3	-	-	TRBJ2-3	CASGGEGIEATQYF	TGTGCCAGCGGGGGAGAAGGGATTGAGGCTACGCAGTATTTT
TRBV15	TRBD1	few	TRBJ1-5	CATSRDRGGGLSQPQHF	TGTGCCACCAGCAGAGATCGGGGAGGGGGCTTGAGTCAGCCCCAGCATTTT
TRBV5-4	-	-	TRBJ2-5	CASSLKGPRETQYF	TGTGCCAGCAGCTTGAAGGGCCCACGAGAGACCCAGTACTTC
TRBV27	-	-	TRBJ1-5	CASAIWGDSNQPQHF	TGTGCCAGCGCAATCTGGGGTGATAGCAATCAGCCCCAGCATTTT
TRBV5-4	-	-	TRBJ2-7	CASSRQAWSEQYF	TGTGCCAGCAGCCGACAGGCTTGGAGCGAGCAGTACTTC
TRBV11-2	-	-	TRBJ1-1	CASSVGLMNTEAFF	TGTGCCAGCAGCGTGGGACTGATGAACACTGAAGCTTTCTTT
TRBV2	-	-	TRBJ2-3	CASEGGVTDTQYF	TGTGCCAGCGAAGGCGGGGTCACAGATACGCAGTATTTT
TRBV5-6	-	-	TRBJ1-5	CASSFGLWQPQHF	TGTGCCAGCAGCTTTGGACTGTGGCAGCCCCAGCATTTT
TRBV5-1	-	once	TRBJ2-7	CASSPNAYEQYF	TGCGCCAGCTCTCCTAACGCCTACGAGCAGTACTTC
TRBV6-5	-	-	TRBJ2-1	CATSTLSKYNEQFF	TGTGCCACCTCAACCCTGAGCAAATACAATGAGCAGTTCTTC
TRBV4-3	-	-	TRBJ2-7	CASSQEGSRTYEQYF	TGCGCCAGCAGCCAAGAAGGCAGCCGCACCTACGAGCAGTACTTC
TRBV7-9	-	-	TRBJ2-2	CASSLGQDTGELFF	TGTGCCAGCAGCTTAGGACAGGACACCGGGGAGCTGTTTTTT
TRBV4-3	TRBD1	once	TRBJ2-7	CASSQRQGFSYEQYF	TGCGCCAGCAGCCAAAGACAGGGATTCTCCTACGAGCAGTACTTC
TRBV25-1	-	few	TRBJ2-7	CASSIQGYEQYF	TGTGCCAGCAGTATTCAGGGCTACGAGCAGTACTTC
TRBV4-3	TRBD1	once	TRBJ2-3	CASSPLGQGGTDTQYF	TGCGCCAGCAGCCCCCTCGGACAGGGAGGCACAGATACGCAGTATTTT
TRBV30	-	-	TRBJ1-1	CAWSVNLEAFF	TGTGCCTGGAGTGTAAACCTTGAAGCTTTCTTT
TRBV28	-	-	TRBJ2-7	CASSPGRLYEQYF	TGTGCCAGCAGTCCTGGACGGCTATACGAGCAGTACTTC
TRBV27	TRBD2	-	TRBJ2-7	CASSLSGLGIYEQYF	TGTGCCAGCAGTTTATCGGGACTAGGTATCTACGAGCAGTACTTC
TRBV4-1	-	-	TRBJ2-1	CASSQEGVGQGYNEQFF	TGCGCCAGCAGCCAAGAAGGGGTCGGGCAGGGCTACAATGAGCAGTTCTTC
TRBV28	-	-	TRBJ1-5	CASSLGPQYSNQPQHF	TGTGCCAGCAGTTTAGGTCCACAGTATAGCAATCAGCCCCAGCATTTT
TRBV28	-	-	TRBJ2-1	CASTEQGRGEQFF	TGTGCCAGCACGGAACAGGGTCGTGGTGAGCAGTTCTTC
TRBV25-1	TRBD2	-	TRBJ2-1	CASSESGRDKFF	TGTGCCAGCAGTGAAAGCGGGAGGGATAAGTTCTTC
TRBV10-3	-	-	TRBJ1-3	CAISVGGGSGNTIYF	TGTGCCATCAGTGTGGGAGGAGGCTCTGGAAACACCATATATTTT
TRBV4-3	-	-	TRBJ1-1	CASSQEQGNTEAFF	TGCGCCAGCAGCCAAGAACAGGGGAACACTGAAGCTTTCTTT
TRBV10-1	TRBD2	-	TRBJ2-3	CASSDGGSPQYF	TGCGCCAGCAGTGATGGCGGGAGTCCGCAGTATTTT
TRBV30	TRBD2	-	TRBJ2-1	CAWRALAATKYNEQFF	TGTGCCTGGAGAGCACTAGCGGCGACGAAGTACAATGAGCAGTTCTTC
TRBV7-6	TRBD2	-	TRBJ2-7	CASSSRERDSYEQYF	TGTGCCAGCAGCTCAAGAGAGCGGGACTCCTACGAGCAGTACTTC
TRBV10-1	-	-	TRBJ2-5	CASSERRGPGETQYF	TGCGCCAGCAGTGAGAGGCGGGGTCCGGGAGAGACCCAGTACTTC
TRBV10-2	-	-	TRBJ2-3	CASFGALGGDGPQHTQYF	TGCGCCAGTTTCGGGGCTCTGGGGGGCGACGGACCACAACATACGCAGTATTTT
TRBV19	-	-	TRBJ1-1	CASWTVNTEAFF	TGTGCCAGCTGGACAGTGAACACTGAAGCTTTCTTT
TRBV4-1	-	-	TRBJ2-7	CASSRRDSYHEQYF	TGCGCCAGCAGCCGTCGGGACTCCTATCACGAGCAGTACTTC
TRBV30	-	once	TRBJ2-7	CAWSGVYEQYF	TGTGCCTGGAGTGGGGTCTACGAGCAGTACTTC
TRBV4-1	-	-	TRBJ1-5	CASSQADRSNQPQHF	TGCGCCAGCAGCCAAGCCGACAGGAGCAATCAGCCCCAGCATTTT
TRBV7-8	TRBD2	-	TRBJ2-5	CASGPSASGSTAQETQYF	TGTGCCAGCGGCCCGTCGGCTAGCGGGAGCACTGCTCAAGAGACCCAGTACTTC
TRBV19	-	-	TRBJ2-3	CASSGGAGDTQYF	TGTGCCAGTAGTGGGGGCGCGGGAGATACGCAGTATTTT
TRBV7-8	-	-	TRBJ2-7	CASSLRGYEQYF	TGTGCCAGCAGCTTAAGGGGCTACGAGCAGTACTTC
TRBV7-9	TRBD2	few	TRBJ2-1	CASSPPAGGDSNEQFF	TGTGCCAGCAGCCCCCCAGCGGGAGGAGATTCCAATGAGCAGTTCTTC
TRBV27	-	-	TRBJ2-3	CASSFEGISTDTQYF	TGTGCCAGCAGCTTTGAGGGGATCAGCACAGATACGCAGTATTTT
TRBV19	-	-	TRBJ1-2	CASSFDLGFLSGYTF	TGTGCCAGTAGTTTTGACTTGGGATTTCTCAGTGGCTACACCTTC
TRBV9	-	-	TRBJ1-1	CASSAENRAAGAFF	TGTGCCAGCAGCGCAGAAAACAGGGCTGCGGGAGCTTTCTTT
TRBV7-3	-	-	TRBJ2-2	CASSLSMGAGELFF	TGTGCCAGCAGCTTGTCTATGGGGGCCGGGGAGCTGTTTTTT
TRBV11-2	TRBD1	-	TRBJ2-7	CASSIRDRETYEQYF	TGTGCCAGCAGCATCCGGGACAGGGAAACCTACGAGCAGTACTTC
TRBV19	-	-	TRBJ2-3	CASSLQGFTDTQYF	TGTGCCAGTAGTTTGCAGGGGTTCACAGATACGCAGTATTTT
TRBV27	-	-	TRBJ1-1	CASSMTVSNTEAFF	TGTGCCAGCAGTATGACAGTTTCGAACACTGAAGCTTTCTTT
TRBV27	-	-	TRBJ1-4	CASSLKGLIGEKLFF	TGTGCCAGCAGTCTAAAGGGACTAATCGGCGAAAAACTGTTTTTT
TRBV6-5	TRBD2	-	TRBJ2-1	CASSYGLAGGYNEQFF	TGTGCCAGCAGTTACGGACTAGCGGGAGGCTACAATGAGCAGTTCTTC
TRBV6-4	-	-	TRBJ2-2	CASSDSDNTGELFF	TGTGCCAGCAGTGACTCGGACAACACCGGGGAGCTGTTTTTT
TRBV7-9	-	-	TRBJ2-2	CASSLGENSNTGELFF	TGTGCCAGCAGCTTAGGGGAGAACTCGAACACCGGGGAGCTGTTTTTT